This TCR beta chain appears in the sequencing data of a study of blood T cell repertoires in COVID-19. Study processing details: Nucleated cell number was recorded as an estimate derived from reference gene primer amplification. The assay was immunoSEQ multiplex PCR, and TCRdb's table has in-frame clones only and misses some. That table supplies the V and J calls and clone size; D and trimming were determined from the DNA. The sample holds fewer than 250,000 clones, 82% seen once. The length of the CDR3 is 15 residues. The TCR originated in a woman in her sixties or seventies with COVID-19, enrolled during active disease. Sequenced material: peripheral blood. The J gene is TRBJ1-3, the V gene TRBV21-1; TRBD1 reflects the table's D call only, with no check against the DNA. TRBV21-1 is a documented pseudogene. CDR3 amino acids: CASSTNRGSGNTIYF. DNA for the CDR3: TGTGCCAGCAGCACCAACAGGGGCTCTGGAAACACCATATATTTT.